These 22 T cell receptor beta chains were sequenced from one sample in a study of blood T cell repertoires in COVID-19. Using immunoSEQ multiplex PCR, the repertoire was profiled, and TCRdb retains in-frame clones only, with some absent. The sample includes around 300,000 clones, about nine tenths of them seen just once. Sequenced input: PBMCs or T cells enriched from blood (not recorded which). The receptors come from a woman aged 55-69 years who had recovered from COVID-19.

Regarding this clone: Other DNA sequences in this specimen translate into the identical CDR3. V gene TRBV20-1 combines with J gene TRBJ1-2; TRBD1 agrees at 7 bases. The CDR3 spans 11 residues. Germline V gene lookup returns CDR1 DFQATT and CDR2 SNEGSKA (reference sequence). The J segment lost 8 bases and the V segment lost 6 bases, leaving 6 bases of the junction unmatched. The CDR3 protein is CSASDRRGYTF. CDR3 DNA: TGCAGTGCCTCGGACAGGCGGGGCTACACCTTC.

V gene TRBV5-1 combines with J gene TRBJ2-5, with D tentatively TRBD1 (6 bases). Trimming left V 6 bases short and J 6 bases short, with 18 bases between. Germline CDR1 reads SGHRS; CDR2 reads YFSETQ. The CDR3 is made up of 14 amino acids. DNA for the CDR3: TGCGCCAGCACCCAGGTCCAGGGGTCAAAGACCCAGTACTTC. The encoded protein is CASTQVQGSKTQYF.

CDR3 sequence reads: CASSHSPGEGQPQHF. Here the CDR3 DNA reads TGTGCCAGCAGCCACTCGCCAGGGGAGGGGCAGCCCCAGCATTTT. J is TRBJ1-5 and V is TRBV3-1 (or the pseudogene TRBV3-2); possible D gene TRBD1, 6 bases. Germline loops: CDR1 LGHDT, CDR2 YNNKEL (reference sequence). The CDR3 runs 15 residues. Trimming took 3 bases from V and 7 from J, leaving 16 bases between them.

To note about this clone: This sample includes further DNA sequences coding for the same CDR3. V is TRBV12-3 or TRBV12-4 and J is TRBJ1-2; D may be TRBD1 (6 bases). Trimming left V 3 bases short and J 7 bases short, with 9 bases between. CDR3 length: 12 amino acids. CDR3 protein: CASSFGGSGYTF. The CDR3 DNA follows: TGTGCCAGCAGTTTTGGGGGCTCTGGCTACACCTTC.

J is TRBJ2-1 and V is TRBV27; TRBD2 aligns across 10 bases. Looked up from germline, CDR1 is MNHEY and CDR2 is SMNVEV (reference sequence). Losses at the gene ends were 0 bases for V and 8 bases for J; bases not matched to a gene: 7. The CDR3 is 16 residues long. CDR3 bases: TGTGCCAGCAGTTTATCGCCAGCGGGAGGGCCAGATGAGCAGTTCTTC. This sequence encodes CASSLSPAGGPDEQFF.

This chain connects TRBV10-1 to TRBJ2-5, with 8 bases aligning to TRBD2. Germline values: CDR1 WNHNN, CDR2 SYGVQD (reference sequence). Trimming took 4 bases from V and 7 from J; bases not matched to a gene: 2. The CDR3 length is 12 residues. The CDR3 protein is CASSGTSWTQYF. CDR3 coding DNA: TGCGCCAGCAGTGGGACTAGCTGGACCCAGTACTTC.

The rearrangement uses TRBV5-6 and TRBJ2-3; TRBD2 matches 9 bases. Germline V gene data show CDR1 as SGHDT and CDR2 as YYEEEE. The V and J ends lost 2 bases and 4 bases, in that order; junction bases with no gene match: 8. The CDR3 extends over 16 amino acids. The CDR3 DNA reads TGTGCCAGCAGCTTCGGTCGTCTAGCGGGGCCAGATACGCAGTATTTT. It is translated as CASSFGRLAGPDTQYF.

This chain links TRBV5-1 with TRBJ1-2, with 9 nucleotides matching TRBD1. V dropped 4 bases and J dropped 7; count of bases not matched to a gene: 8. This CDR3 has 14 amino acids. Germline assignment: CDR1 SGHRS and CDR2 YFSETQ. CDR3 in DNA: TGCGCCAGCAGCCCGGGACAGGGCCATTTTGGCTACACCTTC. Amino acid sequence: CASSPGQGHFGYTF.

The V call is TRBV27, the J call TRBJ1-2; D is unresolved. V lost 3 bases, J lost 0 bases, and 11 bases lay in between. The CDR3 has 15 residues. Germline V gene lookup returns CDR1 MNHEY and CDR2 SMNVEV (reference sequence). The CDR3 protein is CASSLKREANYGYTF. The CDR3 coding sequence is TGTGCCAGCAGTTTGAAGAGAGAAGCTAACTATGGCTACACCTTC.

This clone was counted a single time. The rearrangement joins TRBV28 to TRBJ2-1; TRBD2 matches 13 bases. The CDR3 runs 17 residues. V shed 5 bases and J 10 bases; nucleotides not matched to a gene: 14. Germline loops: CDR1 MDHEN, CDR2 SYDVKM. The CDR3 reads CASSLLTSGRYHREQFF. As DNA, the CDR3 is TGTGCCAGCAGTCTCCTGACTAGCGGGAGGTATCATCGGGAGCAGTTCTTC.

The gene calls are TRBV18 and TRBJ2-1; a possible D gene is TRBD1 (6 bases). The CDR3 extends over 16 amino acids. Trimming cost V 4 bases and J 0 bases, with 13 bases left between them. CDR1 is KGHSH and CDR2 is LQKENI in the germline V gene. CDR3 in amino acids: CASSRVRGSSYNEQFF. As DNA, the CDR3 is TGTGCCAGCTCACGAGTCAGGGGCTCCTCCTACAATGAGCAGTTCTTC.

The DNA of the CDR3 is TGTGCCAGCAGCCAAGGAGGGAGAAACTACAATGAGCAGTTCTTC. This codes for CASSQGGRNYNEQFF. This sequence joins TRBV3-1 (or the pseudogene TRBV3-2) and TRBJ2-1, with a tentative D call TRBD2 (5 bases). The CDR3 has 15 amino acids. V lost 1 base, J lost 3 bases, and 10 bases lay in between. Germline CDR1 is LGHDT and CDR2 is YNNKEL (reference sequence).

CDR3 amino acids: CASSLGTGYANEQFF. The DNA for the CDR3 is TGTGCCAGCAGCTTAGGAACAGGATATGCCAATGAGCAGTTCTTC. The chain employs TRBV11-3 and TRBJ2-1; the D gene is possibly TRBD1 (5 bases). V lost 1 base and J lost 6, with 13 bases in between. Germline CDR1 reads SGHNT; CDR2 reads YENEEA. The CDR3 length is 15 residues.

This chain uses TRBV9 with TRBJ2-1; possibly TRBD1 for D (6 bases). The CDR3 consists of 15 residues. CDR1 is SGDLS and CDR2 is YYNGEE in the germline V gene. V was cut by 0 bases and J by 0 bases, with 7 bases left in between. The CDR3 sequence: CASSVEGGSYNEQFF. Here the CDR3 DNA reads TGTGCCAGCAGCGTAGAAGGGGGCTCCTACAATGAGCAGTTCTTC.

CDR3 sequence: CAGTGGDEQFF. CDR3 DNA: TGCGCCGGCACGGGCGGGGATGAGCAGTTCTTC. The chain carries TRBV10-1 and TRBJ2-1; possible D gene TRBD2, 6 bases. V lost 11 bases, J lost 8 bases, and 13 bases lay in between. Germline V CDR1 and CDR2: WNHNN, SYGVQD (reference sequence). The CDR3 has 11 residues.

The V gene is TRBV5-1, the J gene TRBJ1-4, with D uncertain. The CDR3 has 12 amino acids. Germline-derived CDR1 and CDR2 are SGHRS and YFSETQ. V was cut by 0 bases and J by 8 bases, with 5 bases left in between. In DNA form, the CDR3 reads TGCGCCAGCAGCTTGGCCGAGGAAAAACTGTTTTTT. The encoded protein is CASSLAEEKLFF.

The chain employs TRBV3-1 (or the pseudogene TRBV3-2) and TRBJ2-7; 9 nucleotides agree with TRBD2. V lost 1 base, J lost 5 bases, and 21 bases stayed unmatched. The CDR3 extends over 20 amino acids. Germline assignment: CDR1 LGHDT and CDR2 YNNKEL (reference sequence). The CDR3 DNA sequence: TGTGCCAGCAGCCAAGGTCTCCTAGCGGGGCCTATCAGGTCAACAAACGAGCAGTACTTC. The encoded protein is CASSQGLLAGPIRSTNEQYF.

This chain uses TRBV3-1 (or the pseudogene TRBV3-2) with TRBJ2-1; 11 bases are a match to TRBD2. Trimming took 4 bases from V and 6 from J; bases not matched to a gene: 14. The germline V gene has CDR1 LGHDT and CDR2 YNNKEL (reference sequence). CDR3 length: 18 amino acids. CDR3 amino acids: CASSRRTSGWRGGNEQFF. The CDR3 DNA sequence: TGTGCCAGCAGCCGGCGGACTAGCGGGTGGCGGGGAGGCAATGAGCAGTTCTTC.

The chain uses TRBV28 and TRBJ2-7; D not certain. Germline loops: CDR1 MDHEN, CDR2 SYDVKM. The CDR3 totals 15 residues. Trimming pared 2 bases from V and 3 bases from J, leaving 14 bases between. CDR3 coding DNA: TGTGCCAGCAGTTTAGGTTCCAGGCCCTACTACGAGCAGTACTTC. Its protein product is CASSLGSRPYYEQYF.

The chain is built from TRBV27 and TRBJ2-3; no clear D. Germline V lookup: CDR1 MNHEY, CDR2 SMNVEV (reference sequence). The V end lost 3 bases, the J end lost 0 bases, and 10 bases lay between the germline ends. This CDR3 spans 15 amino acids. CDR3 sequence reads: CASSFLTTSTDTQYF. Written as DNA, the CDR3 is TGTGCCAGCAGTTTTCTGACGACTAGCACAGATACGCAGTATTTT.

CDR3 DNA: TGTGCCAGCAGTTTTGGGCGGGGAATCATGAACACTGAAGCTTTCTTT. Its protein is CASSFGRGIMNTEAFF. The chain carries TRBV27 and TRBJ1-1; D is unresolved. Deletions cut 3 bases from V and 0 bases from J, with 14 bases between. CDR3 length: 16 amino acids. The germline V gene has CDR1 MNHEY and CDR2 SMNVEV (reference sequence).

This chain's CDR3 is CASSIPRSNQPQHF. CDR3 coding DNA: TGTGCCAGTAGTATACCCCGTAGCAATCAGCCCCAGCATTTT. The rearrangement links TRBV19 to TRBJ1-5; no clear D. The CDR3 extends over 14 amino acids. The germline V and J ends were trimmed by 2 bases and 0 bases, with 5 bases remaining between them. Germline assignment: CDR1 LNHDA and CDR2 SQIVND (reference sequence). Looking up the rest from reference TRBV19 and TRBJ1-5 gives the full variable domain: DGGITQSPKYLFRKEGQNVTLSCEQNLNHDAMYWYRQDPGQGLRLIYYSQIVNDFQKGDIAEGYSVSREKKESFPLTVTSAQKNPTAFYLCASSIPRSNQPQHFGDGTRLSIL.